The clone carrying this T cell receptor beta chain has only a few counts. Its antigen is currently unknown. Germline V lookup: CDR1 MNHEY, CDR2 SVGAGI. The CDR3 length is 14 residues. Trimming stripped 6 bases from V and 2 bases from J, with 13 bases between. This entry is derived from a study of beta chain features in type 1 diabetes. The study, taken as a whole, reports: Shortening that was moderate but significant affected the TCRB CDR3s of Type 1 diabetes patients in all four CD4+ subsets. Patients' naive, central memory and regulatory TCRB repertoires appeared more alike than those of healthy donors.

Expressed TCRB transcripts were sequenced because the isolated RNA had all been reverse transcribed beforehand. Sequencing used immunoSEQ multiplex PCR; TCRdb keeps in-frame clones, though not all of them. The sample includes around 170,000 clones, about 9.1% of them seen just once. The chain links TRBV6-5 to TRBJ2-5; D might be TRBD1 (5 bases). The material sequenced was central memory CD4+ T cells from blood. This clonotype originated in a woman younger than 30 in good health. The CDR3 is CASRRTSGQETQYF. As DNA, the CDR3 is TGTGCCAGCAGGAGGACATCGGGTCAAGAGACCCAGTACTTC.